The 11 T cell receptor beta chains given below trace back to one sample, sequenced in a study of T-cell memory formation after mild COVID-19. A single record per CDR3 protein comes from TCRdb applying MiXCR to the 5' RACE reads. The data show 140,000 to 150,000 distinct CDR3 sequences, with under 30% seen just once and about 24% held by the top ten. The sample comprised PBMCs or a T cell subset sorted from them (not recorded which). These receptor sequences come from an adult woman who had mild COVID-19 (a few samples of this study predate the infection). Cell type and time point are not known.

J is TRBJ2-7 and V is TRBV27; 9 nucleotides align to TRBD1. Germline lookup yields CDR1 MNHEY and CDR2 SMNVEV (reference sequence). This CDR3 is built from 13 residues. After removal of 6 bases from V and 6 bases from J, the junction contained 6 bases not matched to a gene. CDR3 protein: CASRVQGAIEQYF. As DNA, the CDR3 is TGTGCCAGCAGAGTACAGGGGGCGATCGAGCAGTACTTC.

The chain employs TRBV5-4 and TRBJ2-5; 10 bases line up with TRBD2. This CDR3 region has 16 residues. The germline CDR1 and CDR2 sequences are SGHNT and YYREEE (reference sequence). V was pared by 3 bases and J by 5 bases, with 10 bases of the junction left unmatched. The CDR3: CASSWRRLAGVETQYF. The CDR3 DNA sequence: TGTGCCAGCAGCTGGAGGCGGCTAGCGGGGGTGGAGACCCAGTACTTC.

The chain recombines TRBV12-3 or TRBV12-4 with TRBJ2-3; D is perhaps TRBD1 or TRBD2 (5 bases each). V was cut by 5 bases and J by 0 bases, with 15 bases left in between. This CDR3 has 16 amino acids. As DNA, the CDR3 is TGTGCCAGCAGTGACAGATCGGGGTTTAGCACAGATACGCAGTATTTT. The encoded protein is CASSDRSGFSTDTQYF.

The CDR3 nucleotides are TGTGCCAGCAGCCCGACGACCCTTCCGGGACCTCCGGCTGCTAACTATGGCTACACCTTC. This gives the protein CASSPTTLPGPPAANYGYTF. The gene calls are TRBV6-6 and TRBJ1-2, with a weak D call TRBD1 (5 bases). Trimming pared 6 bases from V and 0 bases from J, leaving 29 bases between. The germline V gene has CDR1 MNHNY and CDR2 SVGAGI (reference sequence). The CDR3 length is 20 residues.

The chain carries TRBV5-1 and TRBJ2-1, with D perhaps TRBD1 or TRBD2 (5 bases each). The germline V gene has CDR1 SGHRS and CDR2 YFSETQ. Trimming removed 4 bases from V and 3 bases from J, with 14 bases in between. This CDR3 region has 15 residues. The DNA for the CDR3 is TGCGCCAGCAGCGGCGGACTGGGGGACTACAATGAGCAGTTCTTC. Translating it yields CASSGGLGDYNEQFF.

This clonotype has just a few counts. V gene TRBV20-1 combines with J gene TRBJ2-1, with D hard to call. The CDR3 runs to 14 residues. The V and J ends lost 5 bases and 0 bases respectively, with 11 bases between them. CDR1 and CDR2 from the germline V gene are DFQATT and SNEGSKA (reference sequence). CDR3 residues: CSALSGSSYNEQFF. CDR3 coding DNA: TGCAGTGCTCTCAGTGGAAGCTCCTACAATGAGCAGTTCTTC.

As regards this clonotype: One junction end disagrees with the germline gene, perhaps due to a read error. The genes are TRBV4-1 and TRBJ1-1; a possible D gene is TRBD1 (6 bases). Germline CDR1 is MGHRA and CDR2 is YSYEKL. CDR3 length: 10 amino acids. The CDR3 bases are TGCGCCAGCGGCACCCCGGACAGCGTTTTT. This codes for CASGTPDSVF.

This clonotype was counted a few times. The chain recombines TRBV6-4 with TRBJ2-2; 10 nucleotides align to TRBD1. The CDR3 is made up of 16 amino acids. Per germline, CDR1 MRHNA and CDR2 SNTAGT. V dropped 6 bases and J dropped 6; count of bases not matched to a gene: 10. CDR3 residues: CASRAGTGDSAGELFF. CDR3 nucleotides: TGTGCCAGCAGAGCCGGGACAGGGGATTCTGCCGGGGAGCTGTTTTTT.

CDR3 bases: TGTGCCATCAGTAACGCCGGGACTAGACGGTTGGGAGATACGCAGTATTTT. Protein sequence: CAISNAGTRRLGDTQYF. The chain has TRBV10-3 and TRBJ2-3; 8 positions agree with TRBD2. Germline CDR1 and CDR2: ENHRY and SYGVKD. V dropped 5 bases and J dropped 5; count of bases not matched to a gene: 15. The CDR3 consists of 17 residues.

V is TRBV27 and J is TRBJ2-1; no clear D. The germline V and J ends were trimmed by 3 bases and 9 bases, with 3 bases remaining between them. This CDR3 spans 10 amino acids. Germline CDR1 reads MNHEY; CDR2 reads SMNVEV (reference sequence). This chain's CDR3 is CASSFPEQFF. The CDR3 coding sequence is TGTGCCAGCAGTTTTCCTGAGCAGTTCTTC.

This clonotype was seen a few times. This rearrangement joins TRBV7-3 to TRBJ1-1; 8 nucleotides line up with TRBD1. CDR3 length: 14 residues. The V gene's germline CDR1 is SGHTA and CDR2 FQGTGA. The trim removed 5 bases at V and 4 bases at J, leaving 6 bases unmatched. CDR3 bases: TGTGCCAGCAGCCCCGGACAGGGTTCCACTGAAGCTTTCTTT. Its protein product is CASSPGQGSTEAFF.